This TCR beta chain was identified in a study of OX40 agonist ivuxolimab in advanced cancers. Study information: Administration of intravenous ivuxolimab to patients occurred every 2 weeks at 0.01 to 10 mg/kg.

The CDR3 extends over 14 amino acids. Trimming shortened V by 3 bases and J by 2 bases, and 9 bases separated the two germline ends. The germline gives CDR1 LNHDA, CDR2 SQIVND (reference sequence). The method was immunoSEQ multiplex PCR; TCRdb's version includes in-frame clones alone and lacks a portion of them. The sample carries around 70,000 clones, roughly 82% recorded once. The sample here was CD4+ or CD8+ T cells sorted from blood, taken in a trial of the OX40 agonist ivuxolimab. This sequence was found in an adult with an advanced solid tumor such as melanoma, head and neck, liver or kidney cancer. V usage is TRBV19 and J usage is TRBJ2-3; D tentatively reads TRBD1 or TRBD2 (5 bases each). CDR3 sequence reads: CASSIGGYTDTQYF. CDR3 sequence (DNA): TGTGCCAGTAGTATTGGGGGTTACACAGATACGCAGTATTTT. The whole variable domain, filled in from reference TRBV19 and TRBJ2-3, reads DGGITQSPKYLFRKEGQNVTLSCEQNLNHDAMYWYRQDPGQGLRLIYYSQIVNDFQKGDIAEGYSVSREKKESFPLTVTSAQKNPTAFYLCASSIGGYTDTQYFGPGTRLTVL.